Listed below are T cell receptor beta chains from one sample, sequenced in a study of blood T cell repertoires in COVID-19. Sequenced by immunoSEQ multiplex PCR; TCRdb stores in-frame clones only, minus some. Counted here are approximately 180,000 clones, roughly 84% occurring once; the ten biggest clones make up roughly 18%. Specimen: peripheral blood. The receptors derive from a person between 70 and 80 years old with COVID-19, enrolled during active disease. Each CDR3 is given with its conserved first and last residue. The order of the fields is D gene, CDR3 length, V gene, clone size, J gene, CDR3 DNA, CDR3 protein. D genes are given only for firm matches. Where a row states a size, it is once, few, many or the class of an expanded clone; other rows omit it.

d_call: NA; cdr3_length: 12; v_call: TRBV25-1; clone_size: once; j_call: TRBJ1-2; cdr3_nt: TGTGCCAGCAGTCCCTCGGGAGTAGGCTACACCTTC; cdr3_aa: CASSPSGVGYTF
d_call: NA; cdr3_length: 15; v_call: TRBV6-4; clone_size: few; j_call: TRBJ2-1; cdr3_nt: TGTGCCAGCAGTGTCCTAGGAAACCCCTACAATGAGCAGTTCTTC; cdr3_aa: CASSVLGNPYNEQFF
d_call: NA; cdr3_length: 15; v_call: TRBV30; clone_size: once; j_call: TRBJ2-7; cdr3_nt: TGTGCCTGGAGTGTCGAGACAGGTTGGCGCTACGAGCAGTACTTC; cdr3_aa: CAWSVETGWRYEQYF
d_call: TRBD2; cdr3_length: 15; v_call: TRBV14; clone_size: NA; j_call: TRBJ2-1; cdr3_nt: TGTGCCAGCAGCCAAAGCGGGGGGGGTAACAATGAGCAGTTCTTC; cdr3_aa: CASSQSGGGNNEQFF
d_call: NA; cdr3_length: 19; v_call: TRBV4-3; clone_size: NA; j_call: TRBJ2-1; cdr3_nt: TGCGCCAGCAGCCAAGATTTCGGGGGCAGGGGGGCCTCCTACAATGAGCAGTTCTTC; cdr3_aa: CASSQDFGGRGASYNEQFF
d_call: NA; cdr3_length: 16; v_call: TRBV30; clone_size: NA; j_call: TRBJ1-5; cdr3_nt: TGTGCCTGGAGTGTACAAGGGGGTAGGGGCAATCAGCCCCAGCATTTT; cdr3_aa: CAWSVQGGRGNQPQHF
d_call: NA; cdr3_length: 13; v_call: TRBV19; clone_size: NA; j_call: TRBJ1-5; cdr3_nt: TGTGCCAGTAGTACCGGAGTTCGTCAGCCCCAGCATTTT; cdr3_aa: CASSTGVRQPQHF
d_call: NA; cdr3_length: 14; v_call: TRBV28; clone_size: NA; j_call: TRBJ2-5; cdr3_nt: TGTGCCAGCAGAAATACAGGGAAAAAAGAGACCCAGTACTTC; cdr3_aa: CASRNTGKKETQYF
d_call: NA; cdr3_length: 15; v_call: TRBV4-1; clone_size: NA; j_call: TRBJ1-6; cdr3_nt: TGCGCCAGCAGCCTGGGGGAAGGGGGATATTCACCCCTCCACTTT; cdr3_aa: CASSLGEGGYSPLHF
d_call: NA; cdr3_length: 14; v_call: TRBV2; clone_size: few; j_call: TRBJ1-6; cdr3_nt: TGTGCCAGCCTCCGACCGGGGTCGGGTTCACCCCTCCACTTT; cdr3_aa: CASLRPGSGSPLHF
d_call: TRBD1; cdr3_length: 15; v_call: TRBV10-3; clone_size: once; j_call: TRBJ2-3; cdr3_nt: TGTGCCATCAGTAGCCTCGGACAGGGAATTTATACGCAGTATTTT; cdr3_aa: CAISSLGQGIYTQYF
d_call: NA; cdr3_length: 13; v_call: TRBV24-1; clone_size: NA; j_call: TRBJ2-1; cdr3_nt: TGTGCCACCAGTGATTCTGGGGCCAATGAGCAGTTCTTC; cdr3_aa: CATSDSGANEQFF
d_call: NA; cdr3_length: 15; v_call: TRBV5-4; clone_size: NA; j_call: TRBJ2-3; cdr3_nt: TGTGCCAGCAGCTACCGGACAGTTAGAACAGATACGCAGTATTTT; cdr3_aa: CASSYRTVRTDTQYF
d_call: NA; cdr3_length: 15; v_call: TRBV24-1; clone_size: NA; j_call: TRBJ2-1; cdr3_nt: TGTGCCACCAGTGTTAGCAGAGCGATGTACAATGAGCAGTTCTTC; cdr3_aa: CATSVSRAMYNEQFF
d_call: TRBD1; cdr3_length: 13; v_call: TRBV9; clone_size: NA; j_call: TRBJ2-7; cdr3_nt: TGTGCCAGCAGCGGGACAGGCGGGTACGAGCAGTACTTC; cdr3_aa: CASSGTGGYEQYF
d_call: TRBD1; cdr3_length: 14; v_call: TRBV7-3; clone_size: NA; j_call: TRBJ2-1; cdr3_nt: TGTGCCAGCAGCCGCGGGACAGGGGGCGGTGAGCAGTTCTTC; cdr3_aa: CASSRGTGGGEQFF
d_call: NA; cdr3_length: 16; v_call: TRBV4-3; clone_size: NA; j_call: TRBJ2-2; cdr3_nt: TGCGCCAGCAGCCAAGATCGCCCAGAGAACACCGGGGAGCTGTTTTTT; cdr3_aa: CASSQDRPENTGELFF
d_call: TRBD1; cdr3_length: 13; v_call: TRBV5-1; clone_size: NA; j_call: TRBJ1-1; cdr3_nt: TGCGCCAGCAGCTCCACAGGGGACACTGAAGCTTTCTTT; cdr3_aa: CASSSTGDTEAFF
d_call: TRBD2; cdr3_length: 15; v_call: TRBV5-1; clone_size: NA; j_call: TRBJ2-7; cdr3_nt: TGCGCCAGCAGTCCGACTAGCGGAATCGACTACGAGCAGTACTTC; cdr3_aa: CASSPTSGIDYEQYF
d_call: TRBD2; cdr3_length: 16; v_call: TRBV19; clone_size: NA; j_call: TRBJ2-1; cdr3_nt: TGTGCCAGTAGTATCCCCATACCTAGCGGAGCCAATGAGCAGTTCTTC; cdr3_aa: CASSIPIPSGANEQFF
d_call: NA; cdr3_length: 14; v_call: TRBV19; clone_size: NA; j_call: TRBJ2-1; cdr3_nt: TGTGCAAGTAGGGCGGGGAGCTCCTACAATGAGCAGTTCTTC; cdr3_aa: CASRAGSSYNEQFF
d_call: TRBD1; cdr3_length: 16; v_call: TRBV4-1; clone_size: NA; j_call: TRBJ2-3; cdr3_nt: TGCGCCAGCAGCCAAGCGACAGGGTTAAACACAGATACGCAGTATTTT; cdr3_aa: CASSQATGLNTDTQYF
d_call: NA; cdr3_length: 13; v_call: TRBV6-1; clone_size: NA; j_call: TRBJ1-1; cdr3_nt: TGTGCCAGCAGTGAAGGTTGGGGGGAGAAAGCTTTCTTT; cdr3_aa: CASSEGWGEKAFF
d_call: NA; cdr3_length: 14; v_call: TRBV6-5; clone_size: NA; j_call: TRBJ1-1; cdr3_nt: TGTGCCAGCGGCAGGGGCGCGTGGGGCACTGAAGCTTTCTTT; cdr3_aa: CASGRGAWGTEAFF
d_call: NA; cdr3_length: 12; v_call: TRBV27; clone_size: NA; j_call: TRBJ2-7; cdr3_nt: TGTGCCAGCAGTTTTGAAGGGGTTGAGCAGTACTTC; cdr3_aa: CASSFEGVEQYF
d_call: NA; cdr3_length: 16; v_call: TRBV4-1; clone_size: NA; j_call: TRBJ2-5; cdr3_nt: TGCGCCAGCAGCCCGTACTGGGGGGGCTTACAAGAGACCCAGTACTTC; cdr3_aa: CASSPYWGGLQETQYF
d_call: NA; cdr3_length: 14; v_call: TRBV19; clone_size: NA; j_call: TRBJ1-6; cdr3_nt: TGTGCCAGTAGCGTGTCGGGAGGCAATTCACCCCTCCACTTT; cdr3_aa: CASSVSGGNSPLHF
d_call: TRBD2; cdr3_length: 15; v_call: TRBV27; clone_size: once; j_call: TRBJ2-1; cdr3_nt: TGTGCCAGCAGTTTAGCTCTAGCGGGGGTCAATGAGCAGTTCTTC; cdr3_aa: CASSLALAGVNEQFF
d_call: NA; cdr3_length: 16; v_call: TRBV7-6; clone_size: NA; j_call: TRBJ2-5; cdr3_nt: TGTGCCAGCAGCTTTTCCCCGGGGAACCCCCAAGAGACCCAGTACTTC; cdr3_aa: CASSFSPGNPQETQYF
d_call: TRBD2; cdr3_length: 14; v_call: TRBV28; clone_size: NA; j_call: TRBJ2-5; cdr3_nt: TGTGCCAGCAGCCGACTAGCGCAACAAGAGACCCAGTACTTC; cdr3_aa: CASSRLAQQETQYF
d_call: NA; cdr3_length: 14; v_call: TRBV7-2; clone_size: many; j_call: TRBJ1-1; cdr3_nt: TGTGCCAGCAGCTTCGGTATGTTGAACACTGAAGCTTTCTTT; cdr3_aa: CASSFGMLNTEAFF
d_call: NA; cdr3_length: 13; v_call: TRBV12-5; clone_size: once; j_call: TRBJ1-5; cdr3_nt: TGTGCTAGTGGTTTGTTCTCGAATCAGCCCCAGCATTTT; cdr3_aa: CASGLFSNQPQHF
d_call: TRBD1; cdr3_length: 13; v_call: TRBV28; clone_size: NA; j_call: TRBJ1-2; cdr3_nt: TGTGCCACCCTGGACAGGGCCGACTATGGCTACACCTTC; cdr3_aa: CATLDRADYGYTF
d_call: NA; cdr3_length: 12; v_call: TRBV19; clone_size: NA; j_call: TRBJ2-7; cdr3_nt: TGTGCCAGTACTTCACAGGGCTACGAGCAGTACTTC; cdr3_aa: CASTSQGYEQYF
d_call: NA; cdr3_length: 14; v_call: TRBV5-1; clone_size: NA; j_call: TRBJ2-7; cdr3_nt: TGCGCCAGCAGCCTAAATACAGGTCCCTACGAGCAGTACTTC; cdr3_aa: CASSLNTGPYEQYF